This T cell receptor (beta chain) was captured by sequencing in a study of cytomegalovirus exposure and HLA in healthy donors. As to this clone: Its antigen remains unknown.

Study findings and constraints: Prediction of most subjects' HLA-A and HLA-B alleles by TCR beta sequences was reportedly accurate. Previously analyzed data showed that most TCR beta V segments were productive at a frequency of about 87% or about 30%. With high specificity and sensitivity, the classifier reportedly diagnosed cytomegalovirus status.

Vbeta (60) and Jbeta (13) primers were used in the PCR. Clones were read by immunoSEQ multiplex PCR, and TCRdb kept only the in-frame ones, dropping some. The table shows around 150,000 clones, with roughly 79% occurring only once. From germline, CDR1 is MNHNS and CDR2 SASEGT. The V gene lost 1 base and the J gene lost 0 bases, with 10 bases spanning the gap. The CDR3 is 15 residues long. Material for sequencing was PBMCs. The receptor comes from a middle-aged woman in good health and CMV-seronegative. The gene calls are TRBV6-1 and TRBJ2-7; D not certain. In DNA, the CDR3 is TGTGCCAGCAGTGAAGGGGCCACAAGCTCCTACGAGCAGTACTTC. Its translation is CASSEGATSSYEQYF.